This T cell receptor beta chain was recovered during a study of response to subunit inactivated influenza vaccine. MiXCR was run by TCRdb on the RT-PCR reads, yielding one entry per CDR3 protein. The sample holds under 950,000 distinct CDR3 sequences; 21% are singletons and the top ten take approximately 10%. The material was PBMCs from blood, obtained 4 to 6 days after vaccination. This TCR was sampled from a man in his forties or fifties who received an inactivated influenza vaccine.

CDR3 sequence: CASSFELVLRQETQYF. The CDR3 DNA sequence: TGTGCCAGCAGCTTTGAACTTGTCTTACGCCAAGAGACCCAGTACTTC. The chain recombines TRBV7-9 with TRBJ2-5, with D uncertain. CDR3 size: 16 residues. Trimming took 3 bases from V and 1 from J, leaving 15 bases between them. The germline V gene encodes CDR1 SEHNR and CDR2 FQNEAQ (reference sequence).